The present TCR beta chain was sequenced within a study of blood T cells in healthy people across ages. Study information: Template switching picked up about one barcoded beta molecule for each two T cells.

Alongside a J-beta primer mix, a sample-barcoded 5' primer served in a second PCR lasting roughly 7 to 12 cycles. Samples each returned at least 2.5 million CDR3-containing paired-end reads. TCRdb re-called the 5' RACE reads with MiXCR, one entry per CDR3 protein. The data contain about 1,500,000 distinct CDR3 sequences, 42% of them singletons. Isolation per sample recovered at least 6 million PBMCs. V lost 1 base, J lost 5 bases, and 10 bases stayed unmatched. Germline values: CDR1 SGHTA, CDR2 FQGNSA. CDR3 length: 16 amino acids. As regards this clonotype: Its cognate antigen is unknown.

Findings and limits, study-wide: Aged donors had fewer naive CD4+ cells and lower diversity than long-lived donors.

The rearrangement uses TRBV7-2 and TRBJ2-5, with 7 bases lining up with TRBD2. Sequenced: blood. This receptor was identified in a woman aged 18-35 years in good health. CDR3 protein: CASSLVRASGWETQYF. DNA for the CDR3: TGTGCCAGCAGCTTAGTCCGGGCTAGCGGTTGGGAGACCCAGTACTTC. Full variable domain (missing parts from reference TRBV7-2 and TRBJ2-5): GAGVSQSPSNKVTEKGKDVELRCDPISGHTALYWYRQSLGQGLEFLIYFQGNSAPDKSGLPSDRFSAERTGGSVSTLTIQRTQQEDSAVYLCASSLVRASGWETQYFGPGTRLLVL.